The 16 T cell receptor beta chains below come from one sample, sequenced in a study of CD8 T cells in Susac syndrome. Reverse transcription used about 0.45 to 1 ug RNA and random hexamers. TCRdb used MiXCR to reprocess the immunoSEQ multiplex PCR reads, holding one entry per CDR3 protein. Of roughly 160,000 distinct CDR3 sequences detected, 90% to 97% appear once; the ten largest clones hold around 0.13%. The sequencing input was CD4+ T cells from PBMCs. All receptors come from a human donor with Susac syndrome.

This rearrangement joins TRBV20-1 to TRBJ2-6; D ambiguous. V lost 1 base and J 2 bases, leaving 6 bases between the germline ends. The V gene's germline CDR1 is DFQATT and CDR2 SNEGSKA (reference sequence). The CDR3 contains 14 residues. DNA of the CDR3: TGCAGTGCTAGAGTGGAGACTGGGGCCAACGTCCTGACTTTC. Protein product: CSARVETGANVLTF.

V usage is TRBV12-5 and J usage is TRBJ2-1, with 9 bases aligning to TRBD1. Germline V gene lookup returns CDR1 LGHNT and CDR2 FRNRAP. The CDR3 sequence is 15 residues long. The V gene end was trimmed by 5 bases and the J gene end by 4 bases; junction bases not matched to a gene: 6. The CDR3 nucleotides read TGTGCTAGTGGTCGCGGACAGGGGATTTACAATGAGCAGTTCTTC. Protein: CASGRGQGIYNEQFF.

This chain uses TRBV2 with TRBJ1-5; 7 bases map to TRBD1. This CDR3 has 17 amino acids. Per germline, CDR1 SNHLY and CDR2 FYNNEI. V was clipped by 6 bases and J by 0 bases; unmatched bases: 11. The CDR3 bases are TGTGCCAGCAGCCCCCGGGGCAGGGGGACTAGCAATCAGCCCCAGCATTTT. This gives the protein CASSPRGRGTSNQPQHF.

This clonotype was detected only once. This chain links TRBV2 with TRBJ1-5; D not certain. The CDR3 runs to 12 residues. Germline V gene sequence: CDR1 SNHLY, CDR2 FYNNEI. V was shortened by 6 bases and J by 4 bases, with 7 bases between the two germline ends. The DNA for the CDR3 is TGTGCCAGCAGCAAGCAGAATCAGCCCCAGCATTTT. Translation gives CASSKQNQPQHF.

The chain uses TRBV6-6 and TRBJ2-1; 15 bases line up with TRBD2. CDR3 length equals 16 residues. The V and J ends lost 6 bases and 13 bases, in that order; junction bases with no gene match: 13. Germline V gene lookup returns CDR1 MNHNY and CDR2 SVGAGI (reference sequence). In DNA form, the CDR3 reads TGTGCCAGCAGAACCGCCGGGACTAGCGGGAGGAACGGTCAGTTCTTC. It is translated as CASRTAGTSGRNGQFF.

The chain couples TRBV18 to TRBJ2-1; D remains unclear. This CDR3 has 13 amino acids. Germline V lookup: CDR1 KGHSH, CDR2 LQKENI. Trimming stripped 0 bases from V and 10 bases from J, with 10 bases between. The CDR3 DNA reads TGTGCCAGCTCACCACCGATATTGTTAGAGCAGTTCTTC. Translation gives CASSPPILLEQFF.

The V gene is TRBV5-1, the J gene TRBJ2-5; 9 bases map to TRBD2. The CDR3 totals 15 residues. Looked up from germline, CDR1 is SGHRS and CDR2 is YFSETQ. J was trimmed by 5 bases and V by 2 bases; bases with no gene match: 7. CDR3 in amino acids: CASSFGGRAGETQYF. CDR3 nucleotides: TGCGCCAGCAGCTTCGGCGGGAGGGCCGGGGAGACCCAGTACTTC. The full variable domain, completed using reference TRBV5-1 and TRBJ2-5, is KAGVTQTPRYLIKTRGQQVTLSCSPISGHRSVSWYQQTPGQGLQFLFEYFSETQRNKGNFPGRFSGRQFSNSRSEMNVSTLELGDSALYLCASSFGGRAGETQYFGPGTRLLVL.

This chain's CDR3 is CSAKTSYETQYF. CDR3 sequence (DNA): TGCAGTGCCAAGACTAGCTACGAGACCCAGTACTTC. J is TRBJ2-5 and V is TRBV20-1; 7 positions agree with TRBD2. The CDR3 has 12 amino acids. V lost 6 bases, J lost 5 bases, and 6 bases stayed unmatched. From germline, CDR1 is DFQATT and CDR2 SNEGSKA (reference sequence).

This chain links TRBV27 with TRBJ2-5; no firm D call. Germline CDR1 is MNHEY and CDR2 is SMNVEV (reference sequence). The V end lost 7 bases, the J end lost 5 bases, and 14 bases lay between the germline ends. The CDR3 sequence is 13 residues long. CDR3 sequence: CASKRGIVETQYF. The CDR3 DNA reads TGTGCCAGCAAACGTGGGATTGTGGAGACCCAGTACTTC.

The CDR3 DNA reads TGTGCCAGCAGCTCCATAGCGGGAGGCCGGAATGAGCAGTTCTTC. It yields the protein CASSSIAGGRNEQFF. The genes are TRBV7-2 and TRBJ2-1, with TRBD2 matching over 10 bases. Germline CDR1 is SGHTA and CDR2 is FQGNSA. J was trimmed by 7 bases and V by 4 bases; bases with no gene match: 7. This CDR3 has 15 residues. The variable domain in full, with the rest retrieved from reference TRBV7-2 and TRBJ2-1, is GAGVSQSPSNKVTEKGKDVELRCDPISGHTALYWYRQSLGQGLEFLIYFQGNSAPDKSGLPSDRFSAERTGGSVSTLTIQRTQQEDSAVYLCASSSIAGGRNEQFFGPGTRLTVL.

The CDR3 here is CASSQESIQYF. CDR3 bases: TGTGCCAGCAGCCAAGAGAGCATTCAGTACTTC. The rearrangement joins TRBV4-2 to TRBJ2-4; D not resolved. The germline V gene encodes CDR1 LGHNA and CDR2 YNFKEQ. Trimming pared 0 bases from V and 9 bases from J, leaving 3 bases between. There are 11 residues in the CDR3.

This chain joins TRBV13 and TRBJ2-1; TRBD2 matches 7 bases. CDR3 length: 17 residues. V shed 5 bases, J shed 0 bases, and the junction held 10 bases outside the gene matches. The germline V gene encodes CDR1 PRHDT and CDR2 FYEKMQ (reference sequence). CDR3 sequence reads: CASSQPYGGSSYNEQFF. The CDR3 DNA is TGTGCCAGCAGCCAACCGTACGGCGGGAGCTCCTACAATGAGCAGTTCTTC.

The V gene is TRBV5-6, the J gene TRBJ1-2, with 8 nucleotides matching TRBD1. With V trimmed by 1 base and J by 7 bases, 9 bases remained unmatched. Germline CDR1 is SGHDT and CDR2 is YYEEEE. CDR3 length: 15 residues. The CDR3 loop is CASSLIRQGLRGYTF. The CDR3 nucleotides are TGTGCCAGCAGCTTGATTCGACAGGGGCTTCGTGGCTACACCTTC.

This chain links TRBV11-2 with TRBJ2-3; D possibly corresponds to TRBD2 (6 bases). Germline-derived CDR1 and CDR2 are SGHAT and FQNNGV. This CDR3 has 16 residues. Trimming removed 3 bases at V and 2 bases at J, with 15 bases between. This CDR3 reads CASSLGRGGITDTQYF. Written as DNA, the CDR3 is TGTGCCAGCAGCTTGGGACGGGGCGGGATCACAGATACGCAGTATTTT.

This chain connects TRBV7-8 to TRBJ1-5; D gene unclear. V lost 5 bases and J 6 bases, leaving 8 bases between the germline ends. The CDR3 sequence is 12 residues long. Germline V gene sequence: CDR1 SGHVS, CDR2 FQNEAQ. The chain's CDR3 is CASSRKGQPQHF. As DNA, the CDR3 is TGTGCCAGCAGCCGGAAGGGTCAGCCCCAGCATTTT.

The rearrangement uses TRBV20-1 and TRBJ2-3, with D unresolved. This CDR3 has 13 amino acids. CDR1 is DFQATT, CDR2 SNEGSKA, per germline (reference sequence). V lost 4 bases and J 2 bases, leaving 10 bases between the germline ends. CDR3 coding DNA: TGCAGTGCTAAACGACGGAACACAGATACGCAGTATTTT. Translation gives CSAKRRNTDTQYF.